This record covers a single T cell receptor (beta chain). Sequencing used immunoSEQ multiplex PCR; TCRdb keeps in-frame clones, though not all of them. The top ten clones hold roughly 6.7% of a sample with around 34,000 clones, roughly 95% of them seen once. This specimen comes from a study of preoperative IRX-2 immunotherapy in early breast cancer. Treatment of the sample: preoperative locoregional IRX-2 cytokine immunotherapy. Samples came from a phase Ib trial of preoperative locoregional IRX-2 cytokine immunotherapy. This CDR3 has 13 residues. Trimming took off 0 bases at V and 7 bases at J, with 9 bases between the two ends. From germline, CDR1 is MNHEY and CDR2 SMNVEV (reference sequence).

The sequence was obtained from a human donor with breast cancer. Collection of the sample occurred from a patient treated with IRX-2 immunotherapy. The chain is built from TRBV27 and TRBJ2-5, with D perhaps TRBD1 (5 bases). Here the CDR3 reads CASSLSQGTTQYF. The CDR3 region has the DNA TGTGCCAGCAGTTTATCTCAGGGAACGACCCAGTACTTC.